A single sample is the source of the 23 T cell receptor beta chains below, sequenced in a study of shared clonotypes between healthy human individuals. Terminally differentiated effector memory CD45RA+ cells were excluded from the naive CD8 cells, which were CD45RO-negative and positively selected for CCR7. TCRdb keeps only in-frame clones here, not all; method: immunoSEQ multiplex PCR. This sample has about 2.2 million clones, with 85% to 95% found just once. The specimen sequenced was naive CD8+ T cells from PBMCs. These receptors were collected from a man between 18 and 29 years old in good health. Some clones in this sample may be carry-over from other donors' samples.

In this sample, this clone turned up once. This specimen includes other DNA sequences encoding the same CDR3. The genes are TRBV27 and TRBJ2-2; D is ambiguous. The CDR3 covers 13 residues. V gave up 2 bases and J gave up 4 bases, with 5 bases separating them. Germline loops: CDR1 MNHEY, CDR2 SMNVEV (reference sequence). This chain's CDR3 is CASSLISTGELFF. The CDR3 region has the DNA TGTGCCAGCAGTTTAATTTCCACCGGGGAGCTGTTTTTT.

The sample holds one count of this clone. J is TRBJ2-7 and V is TRBV5-1; 8 nucleotides agree with TRBD1. The CDR3 is 14 amino acids. Germline trimming cut 1 base from V and 6 bases from J; bases unmatched to any gene: 6. Germline V gives CDR1 SGHRS, CDR2 YFSETQ. This CDR3 is CASSLRTGIIEQYF. The CDR3, as DNA: TGCGCCAGCAGCTTGAGGACAGGGATAATCGAGCAGTACTTC.

This chain connects TRBV29-1 to TRBJ2-1, with D perhaps matching TRBD2 (6 bases). V dropped 2 bases and J dropped 4 bases, with 12 bases sitting between them. CDR3 length equals 14 residues. Germline CDR1 SQVTM, CDR2 ANQGSEA. The CDR3 nucleotides are TGCAGCGTTGAATTGGGAGGTTTGTACAATGAGCAGTTCTTC. Translated: CSVELGGLYNEQFF.

The rearrangement links TRBV27 to TRBJ2-7; the D gene is possibly TRBD2 (7 bases). The ends were cut back, 2 bases at V and 6 bases at J, with 17 bases in the middle. This CDR3 has 15 residues. CDR1 is MNHEY, CDR2 SMNVEV, per germline (reference sequence). CDR3 region: CASSLGGGPTPEQYF. CDR3 nucleotides: TGTGCCAGCAGTTTAGGGGGGGGGCCCACCCCCGAGCAGTACTTC.

A single count supports this clone. V gene TRBV2 combines with J gene TRBJ2-5; 11 positions agree with TRBD2. The CDR3 spans 15 residues. CDR1 is SNHLY and CDR2 is FYNNEI in the germline V gene. V trimming: 7 bases; J trimming: 0 bases; junction bases outside the gene matches: 4. The CDR3 region is CASIGLAGHQETQYF. Written as DNA, the CDR3 is TGTGCCAGCATTGGACTAGCGGGCCACCAAGAGACCCAGTACTTC.

V usage is TRBV13 and J usage is TRBJ1-1; 8 bases line up with TRBD1. The CDR3 spans 15 residues. Germline V gene data show CDR1 as PRHDT and CDR2 as FYEKMQ (reference sequence). J gave up 3 bases and V 5 bases, and 8 bases lay outside the gene matches. The CDR3: CASSAGGAWDTEAFF. The CDR3 DNA sequence: TGTGCCAGCAGCGCAGGGGGCGCTTGGGACACTGAAGCTTTCTTT.

The V and J genes are TRBV10-1 and TRBJ2-3; 9 bases are shared with TRBD2. V trimming: 5 bases; J trimming: 2 bases; junction bases outside the gene matches: 11. This CDR3 spans 17 amino acids. Germline V gene sequence: CDR1 WNHNN, CDR2 SYGVQD (reference sequence). CDR3 DNA sequence: TGCGCCAGCAGTCGGGCTAGCGGGACAGCCACCACAGATACGCAGTATTTT. Protein: CASSRASGTATTDTQYF.

The chain recombines TRBV6-5 with TRBJ2-5; TRBD1 is a possible D gene (5 bases). The V gene lost 0 bases and the J gene lost 1 base, with 9 bases spanning the gap. CDR1 is MNHEY and CDR2 is SVGAGI in the germline V gene. The CDR3 is made up of 15 amino acids. The CDR3: CASSYSVRVQETQYF. In DNA, the CDR3 is TGTGCCAGCAGTTACTCAGTCAGGGTCCAAGAGACCCAGTACTTC.

This chain uses TRBV5-6 with TRBJ2-1; D uncertain. Per the germline V gene, CDR1 is SGHDT and CDR2 is YYEEEE. The ends were cut back, 0 bases at V and 0 bases at J, with 7 bases in the middle. The CDR3 contains 15 residues. The CDR3 sequence: CASSLAPLSYNEQFF. For the CDR3, the DNA is TGTGCCAGCAGCTTGGCTCCCCTCTCCTACAATGAGCAGTTCTTC.

The chain recombines TRBV6-6 with TRBJ2-7, with a tentative D call TRBD2 (5 bases). V was shortened by 2 bases and J by 3 bases, with 11 bases between the two germline ends. Germline-derived CDR1 and CDR2 are MNHNY and SVGAGI (reference sequence). The CDR3 has 14 residues. The CDR3 DNA sequence: TGTGCCAGCAGTTACGTTGGAGGCTACTACGAGCAGTACTTC. This gives the protein CASSYVGGYYEQYF.

J is TRBJ1-2 and V is TRBV19, with D unclear. The CDR3 has 14 amino acids. Per the germline V gene, CDR1 is LNHDA and CDR2 is SQIVND (reference sequence). V lost 3 bases and J lost 4, with 12 bases in between. Written as DNA, the CDR3 is TGTGCCAGTAGTATCCGAAATGACGGCTATGGCTACACCTTC. Protein sequence: CASSIRNDGYGYTF.

The chain carries TRBV15 and TRBJ1-5; D might be TRBD1 (5 bases). CDR1 LNHNV and CDR2 YYDKDF come from the germline V gene (reference sequence). Trimming removed 5 bases at V and 4 bases at J, with 12 bases between. This CDR3 spans 14 amino acids. Here the CDR3 DNA reads TGTGCCACCAGCGAATCTCACAGGAATCAGCCCCAGCATTTT. It yields the protein CATSESHRNQPQHF.

The chain couples TRBV7-3 to TRBJ2-1; 8 nucleotides line up with TRBD2. The CDR3 consists of 17 residues. V dropped 5 bases and J dropped 5; count of bases not matched to a gene: 14. The germline CDR1 and CDR2 sequences are SGHTA and FQGTGA. The CDR3 sequence: CASSPAGGGLVHNEQFF. DNA for the CDR3: TGTGCCAGCAGCCCCGCGGGTGGGGGACTAGTCCACAATGAGCAGTTCTTC.

This chain uses TRBV7-6 with TRBJ2-7; D not resolved. Per the germline V gene, CDR1 is SGHVS and CDR2 is FNYEAQ. The CDR3 loop spans 14 amino acids. Trimming cost V 1 base and J 4 bases, with 11 bases left between them. The CDR3 DNA reads TGTGCCAGCAGCTTAGGGCCAAGAACATACGAGCAGTACTTC. Its translation: CASSLGPRTYEQYF.

The chain is built from TRBV7-3 and TRBJ2-3; 9 bases are a match to TRBD2. Germline CDR1 reads SGHTA; CDR2 reads FQGTGA. The length of the CDR3 is 17 residues. V shed 3 bases and J 1 base; nucleotides not matched to a gene: 8. The CDR3 loop is CASSFGGRGFGTDTQYF. The CDR3 DNA reads TGTGCCAGCAGCTTTGGCGGGAGGGGGTTTGGCACAGATACGCAGTATTTT.

The chain couples TRBV7-9 to TRBJ2-1; D call uncertain. Germline V gene sequence: CDR1 SEHNR, CDR2 FQNEAQ (reference sequence). The CDR3 covers 13 residues. V was pared by 5 bases and J by 9 bases, with 14 bases between. The CDR3, as DNA: TGTGCCAGCAGCCGTCTCGGTTGGGGTGAGCAGTTCTTC. Translated, it gives CASSRLGWGEQFF.

This clone was seen only once. Other DNA sequences of this sample code for an identical CDR3. The V gene is TRBV5-1, the J gene TRBJ2-7; either TRBD1 or TRBD2 may fit D (5 bases each). V gave up 1 base and J gave up 2 bases, with 10 bases separating them. The germline V gene encodes CDR1 SGHRS and CDR2 YFSETQ. This CDR3 comprises 14 residues. The CDR3 region is CASSLSGTPYEQYF. As DNA, the CDR3 is TGCGCCAGCAGCTTGTCCGGGACCCCCTACGAGCAGTACTTC. The full variable domain, with the rest looked up from reference TRBV5-1 and TRBJ2-7, is KAGVTQTPRYLIKTRGQQVTLSCSPISGHRSVSWYQQTPGQGLQFLFEYFSETQRNKGNFPGRFSGRQFSNSRSEMNVSTLELGDSALYLCASSLSGTPYEQYFGPGTRLTVT.

The rearrangement joins TRBV10-3 to TRBJ2-7, with D possibly being TRBD2 (6 bases). The CDR3 is 15 amino acids. V lost 0 bases and J lost 7, with 16 bases in between. Germline V gives CDR1 ENHRY, CDR2 SYGVKD. The CDR3 is CAISESRGYPGEQYF. Written as DNA, the CDR3 is TGTGCCATCAGTGAGTCGCGGGGCTACCCGGGGGAGCAGTACTTC.

This chain uses TRBV29-1 with TRBJ2-1, with 7 nucleotides matching TRBD2. Unmatched junction bases numbered 6, after V lost 7 bases and J lost 3 bases. The CDR3 has 13 amino acids. Germline V gives CDR1 SQVTM, CDR2 ANQGSEA. The DNA of the CDR3 is TGCAGCGGTGTGCTAGCGGACTACAATGAGCAGTTCTTC. It translates to CSGVLADYNEQFF.

The chain employs TRBV6-5 and TRBJ2-7; D ambiguous. Trimming pared 2 bases from V and 0 bases from J, leaving 14 bases between. Looked up from germline, CDR1 is MNHEY and CDR2 is SVGAGI. The length of the CDR3 is 16 residues. The CDR3 is CASSYDGTISSYEQYF. As DNA, the CDR3 is TGTGCCAGCAGTTACGACGGTACCATAAGCTCCTACGAGCAGTACTTC.

The rearrangement uses TRBV11-2 and TRBJ2-3; D not resolved. In germline, CDR1 is SGHAT, CDR2 FQNNGV. V was clipped by 5 bases and J by 3 bases, with 9 bases between them. This CDR3 region has 13 residues. Here the CDR3 reads CASSADNTDTQYF. The CDR3, as DNA: TGTGCCAGCAGCGCAGACAATACAGATACGCAGTATTTT.

The chain is built from TRBV5-8 and TRBJ2-1; D perhaps matches TRBD1 (6 bases). The length of the CDR3 is 15 residues. The germline gives CDR1 SGHTS, CDR2 YDEGEE. Trimming removed 5 bases from V and 6 bases from J, with 18 bases in between. In DNA, the CDR3 is TGTGCCAGCAGATCACGTTCAACAGGGACCAATGAGCAGTTCTTC. Translated, it gives CASRSRSTGTNEQFF.

The V call is TRBV6-5, the J call TRBJ2-1; D might be TRBD1 (5 bases). CDR1 MNHEY and CDR2 SVGAGI come from the germline V gene. The V gene lost 0 bases and the J gene lost 8 bases, with 11 bases spanning the gap. This CDR3 has 14 residues. The CDR3 DNA follows: TGTGCCAGCAGTTACTCAGGGGATAGGCATGAGCAGTTCTTC. Its protein product is CASSYSGDRHEQFF.